This T cell receptor (beta chain) was found in a study of T cell repertoires in cytomegalovirus infection. The wider study: Both a matching HLA type and CMV infection were indicated by public TCR beta signatures.

General study findings and limits: People with CMV and the relevant HLA were identified by cumulative public TCR beta family frequency.

TCRdb re-called the reads through MiXCR, storing one row per CDR3 protein. The sample has about 770,000 distinct CDR3 sequences, 25% to 30% seen once. The CDR3 is made up of 13 amino acids. Deletions cut 0 bases from V and 8 bases from J, with 8 bases between. Germline CDR1 reads ENHRY; CDR2 reads SYGVKD. With regard to this clonotype: Its antigen remains unidentified.

This sequence joins TRBV10-3 and TRBJ2-1, with D unresolved. The clonotype originates from a human donor in good health (CMV status not recorded). Some clones in this sample may be carry-over from other donors' samples. The sequencing used cultured CD8+ T cells from PBMCs, collected from culture after CMV antigen stimulation. The CDR3 DNA reads TGTGCCATCAGTGAGTCGGCGGTCTATGAGCAGTTCTTC. Translation gives CAISESAVYEQFF.